This TCR beta chain was observed in a study of T cell responses to AZD1222 COVID-19 vaccine. Points from the study as a whole: Reportedly, nearly half the spike-specific TCRs target unmutated variant regions. A rise in Spike-specific TCR breadth and depth followed two AZD1222 doses. Females outnumbered males among donors, who were mostly white British; clonal diversity was possibly underestimated.

The data were produced by immunoSEQ multiplex PCR, yet TCRdb's version contains in-frame clones alone and is incomplete. The sample holds tens of thousands of clones, about 80% seen once. For this clone: Its specificity is not known.

From germline, CDR1 is SGDLS and CDR2 YYNGEE. The V gene lost 4 bases and the J gene lost 7 bases, with 18 bases spanning the gap. This CDR3 has 16 amino acids. This chain joins TRBV9 and TRBJ1-6; D perhaps matches TRBD1 (6 bases). Sequenced here: peripheral blood, sampled 28 days after the second AZD1222 dose. This receptor was obtained from an adult who received the AZD1222 COVID-19 vaccine. The CDR3 nucleotides read TGTGCCAGCAGCTTAGTAGGGGGTGGCAGGAATTCACCCCTCCACTTT. Translated, it gives CASSLVGGGRNSPLHF.